This T cell receptor (beta chain) appears in the sequencing data of a study of blood T cell repertoires in COVID-19. Original handling: Amplification with reference gene primers provided the estimates of nucleated cell counts. Assay: immunoSEQ multiplex PCR; the TCRdb copy retains only in-frame clones and omits some. That table gives V, J and clone size, and the DNA gave D and trimming. In the table there are roughly 50,000 clones, less than 95% of which are singletons. CDR1 is LNHDA, CDR2 SQIVND, per germline (reference sequence). The V segment lost 6 bases and the J segment 0 bases; nucleotides outside the gene matches: 6. The CDR3 length is 15 residues.

This TCR was sampled from a woman aged 40 to 50 with active COVID-19. This chain links TRBV19 with TRBJ1-1; 8 nucleotides align to TRBD1. Material: peripheral blood. The CDR3 DNA reads TGTGCCAGTAGGACAGGGGAAATCATGAACACTGAAGCTTTCTTT. This encodes CASRTGEIMNTEAFF.